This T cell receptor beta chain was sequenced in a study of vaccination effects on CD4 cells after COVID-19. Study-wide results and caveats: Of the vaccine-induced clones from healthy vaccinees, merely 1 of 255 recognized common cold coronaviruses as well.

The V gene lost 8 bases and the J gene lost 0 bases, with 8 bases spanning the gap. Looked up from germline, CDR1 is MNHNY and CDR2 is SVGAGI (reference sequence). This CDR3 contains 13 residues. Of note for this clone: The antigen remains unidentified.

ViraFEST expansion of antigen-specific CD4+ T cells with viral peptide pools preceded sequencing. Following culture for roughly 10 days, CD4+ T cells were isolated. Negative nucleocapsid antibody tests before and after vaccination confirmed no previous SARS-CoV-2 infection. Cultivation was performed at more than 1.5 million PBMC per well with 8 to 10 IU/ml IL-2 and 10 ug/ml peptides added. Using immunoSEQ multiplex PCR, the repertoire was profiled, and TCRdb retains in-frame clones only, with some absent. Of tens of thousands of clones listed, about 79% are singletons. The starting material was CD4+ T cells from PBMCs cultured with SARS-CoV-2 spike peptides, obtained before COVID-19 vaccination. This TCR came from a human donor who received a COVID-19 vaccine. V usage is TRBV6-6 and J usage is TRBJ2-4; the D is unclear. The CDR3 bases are TGTGCCAGCGGGGATATAGCCAAAAACATTCAGTACTTC. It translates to CASGDIAKNIQYF.